This T cell receptor (beta chain) emerged from a study of blood T cell repertoires in COVID-19. Background on the study: T cells, B-cell-depleted T cells, or PBMCs provided the cDNA or gDNA that served as material.

Losses at the gene ends were 5 bases for V and 0 bases for J; bases not matched to a gene: 4. CDR1 SGHTA and CDR2 FQGNSA come from the germline V gene. The CDR3 consists of 15 residues. Method: immunoSEQ multiplex PCR; TCRdb's copy keeps in-frame clones and lacks some. The table includes over 150,000 clones, roughly nine tenths detected once. Sequenced input: peripheral blood. This clonotype was sampled from a man aged 45-60 years with acute or convalescent COVID-19. The genes are TRBV7-2 and TRBJ2-7, with 10 bases aligning to TRBD2. CDR3: CASSPGLASSYEQYF. In DNA form, the CDR3 reads TGTGCCAGCAGCCCGGGACTAGCGAGCTCCTACGAGCAGTACTTC.